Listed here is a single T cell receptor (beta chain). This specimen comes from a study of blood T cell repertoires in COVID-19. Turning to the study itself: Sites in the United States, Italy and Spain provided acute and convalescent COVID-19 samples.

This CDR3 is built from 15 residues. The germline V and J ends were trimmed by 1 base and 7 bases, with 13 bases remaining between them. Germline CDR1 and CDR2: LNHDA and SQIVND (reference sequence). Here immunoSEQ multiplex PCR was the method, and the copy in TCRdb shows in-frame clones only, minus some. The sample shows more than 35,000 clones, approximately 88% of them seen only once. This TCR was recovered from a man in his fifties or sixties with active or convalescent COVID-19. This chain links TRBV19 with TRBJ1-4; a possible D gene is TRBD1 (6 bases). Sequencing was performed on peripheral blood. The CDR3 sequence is CASSIGGGFGEKLFF. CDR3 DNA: TGTGCCAGTAGTATAGGGGGGGGCTTCGGTGAAAAACTGTTTTTT.